These 21 T cell receptor beta chains originate from one sample sequenced in a study of T cell responses to AZD1222 COVID-19 vaccine. TCRdb's table, derived via immunoSEQ multiplex PCR, lists solely in-frame clones and lacks some. Of about 70,000 clones listed, about 85% are singletons. Sample: peripheral blood, taken on day 0 of AZD1222 vaccination. The source is an adult in good health.

J is TRBJ2-3 and V is TRBV15; weak D call: TRBD2 (5 bases). This CDR3 region has 16 residues. V was shortened by 0 bases and J by 4 bases, with 14 bases between the two germline ends. Germline V gene sequence: CDR1 LNHNV, CDR2 YYDKDF (reference sequence). The CDR3 reads CATSRDGLQSSDTQYF. CDR3 bases: TGTGCCACCAGCAGAGACGGACTCCAGAGTTCAGATACGCAGTATTTT.

The CDR3 sequence is CASSPPGPMNTEAFF. The CDR3 DNA sequence: TGTGCCAGCAGCCCACCGGGACCTATGAACACTGAAGCTTTCTTT. This chain joins TRBV11-2 and TRBJ1-1; TRBD1 might be the D (5 bases). This CDR3 has 15 residues. Germline CDR1 SGHAT, CDR2 FQNNGV. Trimming took off 5 bases at V and 0 bases at J, with 13 bases between the two ends.

The V gene is TRBV15, the J gene TRBJ2-2; 10 bases align to TRBD2. The V segment lost 4 bases and the J segment 3 bases; nucleotides outside the gene matches: 5. Per germline, CDR1 LNHNV and CDR2 YYDKDF (reference sequence). The CDR3 length is 16 residues. The CDR3 region is CATSTRTSGYTGELFF. In DNA form, the CDR3 reads TGTGCCACCAGCACCCGGACTAGCGGTTACACCGGGGAGCTGTTTTTT.

The chain recombines TRBV28 with TRBJ1-1; TRBD1 agrees at 8 bases. CDR3 length: 14 residues. With V trimmed by 6 bases and J by 8 bases, 11 bases remained unmatched. Germline V gene sequence: CDR1 MDHEN, CDR2 SYDVKM. The CDR3 here is CASSLGQGSREAFF. CDR3 coding DNA: TGTGCCAGCAGCCTCGGACAGGGAAGTCGGGAAGCTTTCTTT.

V gene TRBV6-5 combines with J gene TRBJ1-5; no firm D call. Germline CDR1 and CDR2: MNHEY and SVGAGI. The CDR3 spans 14 residues. Between the trimmed V and J ends, which lost 6 bases and 4 bases, there was a span of 13 bases. Written as DNA, the CDR3 is TGTGCCAGCAGGTCGACGGTGGGAAATCAGCCCCAGCATTTT. It is translated as CASRSTVGNQPQHF.

The V gene is TRBV10-1, the J gene TRBJ2-7, with D maybe TRBD2 (5 bases). This CDR3 region has 12 residues. The ends were cut back, 4 bases at V and 3 bases at J, with 7 bases in the middle. Germline CDR1 WNHNN, CDR2 SYGVQD (reference sequence). DNA for the CDR3: TGCGCCAGCAGTGTTGGAGGCTACGAGCAGTACTTC. It translates to CASSVGGYEQYF.

Only one count was recorded for this clone. The chain is built from TRBV5-4 and TRBJ1-3; TRBD1 agrees at 7 bases. The germline V gene encodes CDR1 SGHNT and CDR2 YYREEE (reference sequence). The CDR3 covers 15 residues. After removal of 5 bases from V and 2 bases from J, the junction contained 7 bases not matched to a gene. The CDR3: CASSPYGTAGNTIYF. CDR3 nucleotide sequence: TGTGCCAGCAGTCCGTACGGGACAGCTGGAAACACCATATATTTT. Drawing the rest from reference TRBV5-4 and TRBJ1-3, the complete variable domain is ETGVTQSPTHLIKTRGQQVTLRCSSQSGHNTVSWYQQALGQGPQFIFQYYREEENGRGNFPPRFSGLQFPNYSSELNVNALELDDSALYLCASSPYGTAGNTIYFGEGSWLTVV.

The gene calls are TRBV7-9 and TRBJ1-3; D is unresolved. This CDR3 contains 14 residues. Germline loops: CDR1 SEHNR, CDR2 FQNEAQ (reference sequence). The ends were cut back, 5 bases at V and 0 bases at J, with 8 bases in the middle. CDR3 DNA: TGTGCCAGCAGCCCAGTGAGCTCTGGAAACACCATATATTTT. Translation: CASSPVSSGNTIYF.

Concerning this clone itself: Other DNA sequences within the sample encode an identical CDR3. The chain uses TRBV15 and TRBJ1-2, with D possibly being TRBD1 (6 bases). Looked up from germline, CDR1 is LNHNV and CDR2 is YYDKDF (reference sequence). The CDR3 runs to 15 residues. V lost 5 bases and J lost 7, with 20 bases in between. The CDR3 is CATSRPGRGAGGYTF. Written as DNA, the CDR3 is TGTGCCACCAGCCGTCCGGGACGGGGGGCCGGTGGCTACACCTTC. Full variable domain (rest looked up from reference TRBV15 and TRBJ1-2): DAMVIQNPRYQVTQFGKPVTLSCSQTLNHNVMYWYQQKSSQAPKLLFHYYDKDFNNEADTPDNFQSRRPNTSFCFLDIRSPGLGDTAMYLCATSRPGRGAGGYTFGSGTRLTVV.

The J gene is TRBJ2-3, the V gene TRBV11-3; 12 positions match TRBD2. Germline CDR1 reads SGHNT; CDR2 reads YENEEA. J gave up 3 bases and V 9 bases, and 16 bases lay outside the gene matches. CDR3 length: 18 amino acids. CDR3 protein: CASLGLAGLRGITDTQYF. CDR3 nucleotides: TGTGCCAGTCTCGGACTAGCGGGGTTGCGGGGAATAACAGATACGCAGTATTTT.

The chain joins TRBV11-3 to TRBJ2-1; 11 positions match TRBD2. J lost 5 bases, V lost 7 bases, and 10 bases had no gene match. This CDR3 contains 16 residues. CDR1 is SGHNT, CDR2 YENEEA, per germline. This chain's CDR3 is CASTKRLAGSHNEQFF. DNA of the CDR3: TGTGCCAGCACCAAAAGACTAGCGGGGTCCCACAATGAGCAGTTCTTC.

The rearrangement links TRBV9 to TRBJ1-1; D unclear. Germline lookup yields CDR1 SGDLS and CDR2 YYNGEE. Deletions cut 0 bases from V and 0 bases from J, with 6 bases between. This CDR3 has 14 amino acids. CDR3 amino acids: CASSVEEMNTEAFF. In nucleotides, the CDR3 is TGTGCCAGCAGCGTAGAAGAAATGAACACTGAAGCTTTCTTT.

This sequence joins TRBV6-6 and TRBJ2-7, with 12 bases that match TRBD1. The CDR3 is made up of 15 amino acids. Germline V gives CDR1 MNHNY, CDR2 SVGAGI (reference sequence). With 5 bases clipped from V and 5 bases from J, the junction kept 7 bases outside the gene matches. The CDR3 coding sequence is TGTGCCAGCAGTCGAGGGACAGGGGGCAGGGACGAGCAGTACTTC. It yields the protein CASSRGTGGRDEQYF.

The chain links TRBV30 to TRBJ1-6, with TRBD1 matching over 8 bases. J gave up 7 bases and V 6 bases, and 5 bases lay outside the gene matches. CDR1 and CDR2 (germline): GTSNPN, SVGIG (reference sequence). This CDR3 is built from 13 residues. The CDR3 is CACAGQGNSPLHF. For the CDR3, the DNA is TGTGCCTGTGCTGGACAGGGCAATTCACCCCTCCACTTT.

J is TRBJ2-3 and V is TRBV6-5; a possible D gene is TRBD1 (6 bases). The CDR3 length is 13 residues. The germline gives CDR1 MNHEY, CDR2 SVGAGI. The V end was cut by 7 bases, the J end by 6 bases, with 14 bases between. CDR3 DNA: TGTGCCAGCACCACAGGGATGTTGGATACGCAGTATTTT. Translated: CASTTGMLDTQYF.

The chain has TRBV27 and TRBJ2-1, with TRBD2 matching 11 bases. Germline V gene data show CDR1 as MNHEY and CDR2 as SMNVEV (reference sequence). V dropped 5 bases and J dropped 4; count of bases not matched to a gene: 7. The CDR3 is made up of 16 amino acids. CDR3 amino acids: CASSLRTSGLYNEQFF. DNA of the CDR3: TGTGCCAGCAGTCTACGGACTAGCGGGCTTTACAATGAGCAGTTCTTC.

At least ten counts were recorded for this clone. The CDR3 nucleotides read TGTGCCAGCAGCCAAAGTTTGGAGAACGAGCAGTACTTC. The encoded protein is CASSQSLENEQYF. The chain uses TRBV7-9 and TRBJ2-7; D ambiguous. Germline V gene lookup returns CDR1 SEHNR and CDR2 FQNEAQ (reference sequence). This CDR3 contains 13 residues. Trimming pared 5 bases from V and 5 bases from J, leaving 13 bases between.

This chain uses TRBV2 with TRBJ1-1; 8 bases align to TRBD1. With 9 bases clipped from V and 4 bases from J, the junction kept 7 bases outside the gene matches. The germline V gene has CDR1 SNHLY and CDR2 FYNNEI. The CDR3 spans 13 residues. In DNA, the CDR3 is TGTGCCAGTTTCACAGGGGGTCGCACTGAAGCTTTCTTT. The encoded protein is CASFTGGRTEAFF.

The chain carries TRBV27 and TRBJ2-7; 16 bases are a match to TRBD2. This CDR3 is 14 amino acids long. The junction had 6 bases not matched to a gene; V was cut back by 4 bases and J by 12 bases. The germline V gene has CDR1 MNHEY and CDR2 SMNVEV (reference sequence). Here the CDR3 DNA reads TGTGCCAGCAGTTCGGGACTAGCGGGAGGGCCGCCGTACTTC. Its translation: CASSSGLAGGPPYF.

V usage is TRBV4-2 and J usage is TRBJ1-2; perhaps TRBD1 as D (5 bases). V lost 4 bases and J lost 8, with 11 bases in between. Germline V gives CDR1 LGHNA, CDR2 YNFKEQ. The CDR3 sequence is 12 residues long. CDR3 sequence: CASSRGGGGYTF. CDR3 bases: TGTGCCAGCAGCCGCGGGGGAGGAGGCTACACCTTC.

This clone has just one count. The V gene is TRBV19, the J gene TRBJ1-1; 8 bases map to TRBD1. The CDR3 sequence is 14 residues long. In germline, CDR1 is LNHDA, CDR2 SQIVND (reference sequence). V shed 2 bases and J 5 bases; nucleotides not matched to a gene: 4. The CDR3 sequence is CASSIRQGRTEAFF. The CDR3, as DNA: TGTGCCAGTAGTATAAGACAGGGGCGGACTGAAGCTTTCTTT.